Below, 30 T cell receptor beta chains from the same sample are listed, as sequenced in a study of T cell responses to AZD1222 COVID-19 vaccine. This table comes from immunoSEQ multiplex PCR, and its TCRdb copy is limited to in-frame clones, with some not included. The sample has 130,000 to 150,000 clones, 88% seen once. Source: peripheral blood, taken 28 days after the second dose of the MenACWY control vaccine. The receptors originated from an adult who received the MenACWY meningococcal vaccine as a control.

The chain's CDR3 is CASSPPPLTEAFF. In nucleotides, the CDR3 is TGTGCCAGCTCACCTCCTCCGCTAACTGAAGCTTTCTTT. The chain uses TRBV18 and TRBJ1-1; D gene ambiguous. In germline, CDR1 is KGHSH, CDR2 LQKENI. V lost 3 bases and J 5 bases, leaving 10 bases between the germline ends. CDR3 length: 13 residues.

V is TRBV13 and J is TRBJ1-2; the match to TRBD1 covers 9 bases. V lost 4 bases to trimming and J lost 7 bases; unmatched junction nucleotides: 10. Germline V gene sequence: CDR1 PRHDT, CDR2 FYEKMQ (reference sequence). The CDR3 runs to 15 residues. This CDR3 is CASSSPGTGPGGYTF. In nucleotides, the CDR3 is TGTGCCAGCAGCTCCCCCGGGACAGGGCCGGGTGGCTACACCTTC.

The chain uses TRBV9 and TRBJ2-5; D gene unclear. The germline CDR1 and CDR2 sequences are SGDLS and YYNGEE. The CDR3 has 13 amino acids. V dropped 4 bases and J dropped 2 bases, with 9 bases sitting between them. The CDR3 DNA reads TGTGCCAGCAGCCAAGGCGTACAAGAGACCCAGTACTTC. It specifies CASSQGVQETQYF.

The genes are TRBV5-1 and TRBJ2-6; no definite D call. Trimming left V 0 bases short and J 0 bases short, with 16 bases between. The CDR3 sequence is 19 residues long. Germline V CDR1 and CDR2: SGHRS, YFSETQ. The CDR3 DNA reads TGCGCCAGCAGCTTGGGCCAGGCGTATTATGGCTCTGGGGCCAACGTCCTGACTTTC. It is translated as CASSLGQAYYGSGANVLTF.

The V and J genes are TRBV9 and TRBJ1-5; D may be TRBD1 (6 bases). This CDR3 is 15 amino acids long. The ends were cut back, 4 bases at V and 0 bases at J, with 11 bases in the middle. The germline V gene encodes CDR1 SGDLS and CDR2 YYNGEE. The CDR3 region is CASSPGQNSNQPQHF. DNA for the CDR3: TGTGCCAGCAGCCCCGGACAGAATAGCAATCAGCCCCAGCATTTT.

The chain joins TRBV15 to TRBJ1-5, with D possibly TRBD1 on 5 matching bases. Between the trimmed V and J ends, which lost 0 bases and 5 bases, there was a span of 8 bases. Germline values: CDR1 LNHNV, CDR2 YYDKDF (reference sequence). The CDR3 sequence is 14 residues long. The CDR3 loop reads CATSRDRGDQPQHF. CDR3 nucleotides: TGTGCCACCAGCAGAGATAGGGGAGATCAGCCCCAGCATTTT.

The V call is TRBV2, the J call TRBJ1-1; 7 nucleotides match TRBD1. The CDR3 has 14 residues. Germline trimming cut 6 bases from V and 4 bases from J; bases unmatched to any gene: 8. Germline-derived CDR1 and CDR2 are SNHLY and FYNNEI. Here the CDR3 reads CASSDRQGSTEAFF. CDR3 sequence (DNA): TGTGCCAGCAGCGATAGACAGGGAAGCACTGAAGCTTTCTTT.

J is TRBJ2-5 and V is TRBV28, with TRBD2 identical over 11 bases. V gave up 3 bases and J gave up 3 bases; unmatched junction bases: 3. CDR1 and CDR2 (germline): MDHEN, SYDVKM. The CDR3 consists of 15 residues. The CDR3 protein is CASSFGTSGKETQYF. CDR3 nucleotides: TGTGCCAGCAGTTTCGGGACTAGCGGTAAAGAGACCCAGTACTTC. Based on the CDR3 plus reference TRBV28 and TRBJ2-5, the full variable domain is DVKVTQSSRYLVKRTGEKVFLECVQDMDHENMFWYRQDPGLGLRLIYFSYDVKMKEKGDIPEGYSVSREKKERFSLILESASTNQTSMYLCASSFGTSGKETQYFGPGTRLLVL.

The chain is built from TRBV27 and TRBJ1-2; TRBD1 matches at 9 bases. CDR1 and CDR2 from the germline V gene are MNHEY and SMNVEV (reference sequence). Losses at the gene ends were 4 bases for V and 1 base for J; bases not matched to a gene: 10. CDR3 size: 17 residues. The CDR3 bases are TGTGCCAGCAGTTCGACAGGGGGACGGCGGATTAACTATGGCTACACCTTC. It encodes CASSSTGGRRINYGYTF.

The chain uses TRBV12-3 or TRBV12-4 and TRBJ1-2; possibly TRBD1 for D (6 bases). CDR3 size: 13 residues. Trimming took off 6 bases at V and 2 bases at J, with 10 bases between the two ends. Here the CDR3 reads CASSFGQNYGYTF. CDR3 nucleotides: TGTGCCAGCAGCTTTGGACAGAACTATGGCTACACCTTC.

The chain recombines TRBV14 with TRBJ2-3; D gene ambiguous. The V gene lost 1 base and the J gene lost 9 bases, with 5 bases spanning the gap. CDR3 length: 11 amino acids. Germline V gene sequence: CDR1 SGHDN, CDR2 FVKESK. The CDR3 protein is CASSQVGTQYF. The DNA for the CDR3 is TGTGCCAGCAGCCAAGTAGGCACGCAGTATTTT.

The rearrangement links TRBV6-5 to TRBJ1-2; TRBD1 might be the D (6 bases). The V end lost 6 bases, the J end lost 2 bases, and 10 bases lay between the germline ends. This CDR3 spans 13 amino acids. Germline V gene lookup returns CDR1 MNHEY and CDR2 SVGAGI. CDR3 DNA sequence: TGTGCCAGCAGGATCCAGGGGAACTATGGCTACACCTTC. Its translation: CASRIQGNYGYTF.

This chain links TRBV7-9 with TRBJ2-7; D is possibly TRBD2 (5 bases). The V gene lost 3 bases and the J gene lost 3 bases, with 12 bases spanning the gap. Germline V lookup: CDR1 SEHNR, CDR2 FQNEAQ (reference sequence). The CDR3 spans 14 residues. Here the CDR3 reads CASSLTTTYYEQYF. In DNA form, the CDR3 reads TGTGCCAGCAGCTTGACTACCACCTACTACGAGCAGTACTTC. Full variable domain (rest looked up from reference TRBV7-9 and TRBJ2-7): DTGVSQNPRHKITKRGQNVTFRCDPISEHNRLYWYRQTLGQGPEFLTYFQNEAQLEKSRLLSDRFSAERPKGSFSTLEIQRTEQGDSAMYLCASSLTTTYYEQYFGPGTRLTVT.

On this clone: Other DNA variants within this sample encode the same CDR3. The chain joins TRBV9 to TRBJ2-7; tentative D call: TRBD1 (5 bases). CDR1 is SGDLS and CDR2 is YYNGEE in the germline V gene. V was cut by 0 bases and J by 1 base, with 8 bases left in between. The CDR3 runs 14 residues. Here the CDR3 DNA reads TGTGCCAGCAGCGTAGTGTCAGGGTCCTACGAGCAGTACTTC. This sequence encodes CASSVVSGSYEQYF.

The gene calls are TRBV5-6 and TRBJ1-1, with D perhaps TRBD1 (6 bases). Trimming cost V 1 base and J 4 bases, with 11 bases left between them. Germline-derived CDR1 and CDR2 are SGHDT and YYEEEE. This CDR3 has 14 residues. The CDR3 region is CASSLSQGLTEAFF. The CDR3 DNA reads as TGTGCCAGCAGCTTGAGCCAGGGGCTCACTGAAGCTTTCTTT.

The chain employs TRBV5-1 and TRBJ2-5, with D possibly TRBD1 on 5 matching bases. The germline CDR1 and CDR2 sequences are SGHRS and YFSETQ. The germline V and J ends were trimmed by 3 bases and 4 bases, with 13 bases remaining between them. The CDR3 runs to 14 residues. In nucleotides, the CDR3 is TGCGCCAGCAGCTGGGGCCTATTCTCAGAGACCCAGTACTTC. Translated, it gives CASSWGLFSETQYF.

The chain recombines TRBV6-5 with TRBJ2-5, with 7 bases lining up with TRBD1. CDR1 and CDR2 (germline): MNHEY, SVGAGI. The CDR3 sequence is 16 residues long. The J segment lost 0 bases and the V segment lost 0 bases, leaving 4 bases of the junction unmatched. CDR3 residues: CASSYSMGQHQETQYF. Written as DNA, the CDR3 is TGTGCCAGCAGTTACTCGATGGGACAGCACCAAGAGACCCAGTACTTC.

The J gene is TRBJ1-2, the V gene TRBV7-9; D is uncertain. Trimming removed 1 base from V and 4 bases from J, with 16 bases in between. The CDR3 spans 16 residues. Germline V lookup: CDR1 SEHNR, CDR2 FQNEAQ (reference sequence). The CDR3 protein is CASSLDHPGRLYGYTF. The CDR3 coding sequence is TGTGCCAGCAGCTTAGACCACCCGGGGAGACTCTATGGCTACACCTTC.

The chain combines TRBV11-1 with TRBJ2-5; D unresolved. Germline CDR1 is SGHAT and CDR2 is FQDESV (reference sequence). This CDR3 spans 12 amino acids. V lost 5 bases, J lost 1 base, and 5 bases lay in between. CDR3 nucleotide sequence: TGTGCCAGCAGCCCGCTCCAAGAGACCCAGTACTTC. The encoded protein is CASSPLQETQYF.

V is TRBV5-1 and J is TRBJ1-6; unclear D gene. With 0 bases removed from V and 7 bases from J, the gap between germline ends came to 2 bases. The CDR3 length is 12 residues. Per the germline V gene, CDR1 is SGHRS and CDR2 is YFSETQ. For the CDR3, the DNA is TGCGCCAGCAGCTTGGAAAATTCACCCCTCCACTTT. Translation: CASSLENSPLHF.

This clone has only one observation. V usage is TRBV9 and J usage is TRBJ1-3, with D unresolved. Deletions cut 7 bases from V and 0 bases from J, with 14 bases between. CDR1 and CDR2 (germline): SGDLS, YYNGEE. The CDR3 covers 15 residues. The DNA for the CDR3 is TGTGCCAGCGGACCCTACCATAACTCTGGAAACACCATATATTTT. It encodes CASGPYHNSGNTIYF.

The rearrangement links TRBV11-2 to TRBJ2-2; D is unresolved. Per germline, CDR1 SGHAT and CDR2 FQNNGV. Deletions cut 4 bases from V and 5 bases from J, with 11 bases between. The length of the CDR3 is 14 residues. DNA of the CDR3: TGTGCCAGCAGCTCTACTACATTTACCGGGGAGCTGTTTTTT. Amino acid sequence: CASSSTTFTGELFF.

The chain uses TRBV7-2 and TRBJ1-6, with D perhaps TRBD1 (5 bases). The V end was cut by 5 bases, the J end by 10 bases, with 12 bases between. CDR1 and CDR2 from the germline V gene are SGHTA and FQGNSA. The CDR3 loop spans 13 amino acids. This CDR3 reads CASSLGRDSPLHF. CDR3 nucleotide sequence: TGTGCCAGCAGCCTAGGGAGGGACTCACCCCTCCACTTT.

The rearrangement uses TRBV6-5 and TRBJ2-2; D ambiguous. Per the germline V gene, CDR1 is MNHEY and CDR2 is SVGAGI. This CDR3 has 12 residues. The V gene lost 5 bases and the J gene lost 7 bases, with 8 bases spanning the gap. CDR3 coding DNA: TGTGCCAGCAGTCCGCAGAGCGGGGAGCTGTTTTTT. Translating it yields CASSPQSGELFF.

The genes are TRBV29-1 and TRBJ1-2, with a tentative D call TRBD1 (6 bases). The V gene lost 4 bases and the J gene lost 8 bases, with 11 bases spanning the gap. This CDR3 has 11 amino acids. CDR1 and CDR2 (germline): SQVTM, ANQGSEA. The CDR3 sequence is CSVVRQEGYTF. The CDR3 DNA reads as TGCAGCGTTGTAAGACAGGAAGGCTACACCTTC.

CDR3 residues: CASTRTGGIEQYF. The CDR3, as DNA: TGTGCCAGCACCCGGACAGGGGGCATCGAGCAGTACTTC. The gene calls are TRBV2 and TRBJ2-7; 11 nucleotides align to TRBD1. Germline loops: CDR1 SNHLY, CDR2 FYNNEI. This CDR3 contains 13 residues. V gave up 7 bases and J gave up 6 bases; unmatched junction bases: 5.

J is TRBJ1-1 and V is TRBV7-9; 8 bases are a match to TRBD1. The germline CDR1 and CDR2 sequences are SEHNR and FQNEAQ (reference sequence). V was pared by 5 bases and J by 6 bases, with 8 bases of the junction left unmatched. The CDR3 is 14 residues long. The CDR3 sequence: CASSPGQGLAEAFF. The CDR3 nucleotides read TGTGCCAGCAGCCCAGGACAGGGTCTAGCTGAAGCTTTCTTT.

V and J are TRBV5-8 and TRBJ2-1; perhaps TRBD2 as D (6 bases). There are 15 residues in the CDR3. CDR1 SGHTS and CDR2 YDEGEE come from the germline V gene. V lost 5 bases to trimming and J lost 3 bases, with 15 bases between them. The CDR3 loop is CASSHWGVGYNEQFF. The CDR3 DNA reads as TGTGCCAGCAGTCACTGGGGGGTCGGCTACAATGAGCAGTTCTTC.

The V and J genes are TRBV11-2 and TRBJ1-6; 7 nucleotides align to TRBD1. The V and J ends lost 5 bases and 7 bases, in that order; junction bases with no gene match: 14. This CDR3 has 17 amino acids. Per the germline V gene, CDR1 is SGHAT and CDR2 is FQNNGV. The chain's CDR3 is CASSNPYRGWRNSPLHF. The DNA for the CDR3 is TGTGCCAGCAGCAACCCCTACAGGGGATGGAGGAATTCACCCCTCCACTTT.

The chain employs TRBV7-2 and TRBJ2-7; D ambiguous. Germline-derived CDR1 and CDR2 are SGHTA and FQGNSA. V was pared by 5 bases and J by 2 bases, with 13 bases between. The CDR3 extends over 14 amino acids. CDR3 residues: CASSPLSAPYEQYF. The CDR3, as DNA: TGTGCCAGCAGCCCCCTGAGCGCGCCCTACGAGCAGTACTTC.